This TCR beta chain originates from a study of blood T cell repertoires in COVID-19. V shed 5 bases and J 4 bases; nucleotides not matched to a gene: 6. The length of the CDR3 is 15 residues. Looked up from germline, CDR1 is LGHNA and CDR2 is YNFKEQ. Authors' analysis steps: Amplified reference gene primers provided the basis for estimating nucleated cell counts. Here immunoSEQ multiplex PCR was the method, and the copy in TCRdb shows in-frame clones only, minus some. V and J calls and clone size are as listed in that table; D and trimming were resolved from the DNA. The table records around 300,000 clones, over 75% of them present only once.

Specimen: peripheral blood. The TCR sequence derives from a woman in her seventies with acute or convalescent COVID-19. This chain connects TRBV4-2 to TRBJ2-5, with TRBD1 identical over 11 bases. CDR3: CASSLVGTGGETQYF. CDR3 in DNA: TGTGCCAGCAGCTTAGTGGGGACAGGGGGAGAGACCCAGTACTTC.